Given below is one T cell receptor (beta chain) in context. The data belong to a study of blood T cells in healthy people across ages. Primed by a sample-barcoded 5' primer and a J-beta primer mix, a second PCR proceeded for about 6 to 12 cycles. Per sample, CDR3-containing paired-end reads numbered at least 2.5 million. From the 5' RACE reads, TCRdb called clonotypes with MiXCR, one entry per CDR3 protein. The table lists approximately 600,000 distinct CDR3 sequences, around three fifths of them singletons. The source of this sequence is a man between 60 and 75 years old in good health. The sample consisted of blood.

CDR3 nucleotide sequence: TGTGCCAGCAGCGTATCGTTGGATCTCAACCAAGAGACCCAGTACTTC. Translation: CASSVSLDLNQETQYF. The chain combines TRBV9 with TRBJ2-5, with D uncertain. V was trimmed by 1 base and J by 0 bases, leaving 13 bases between them. This CDR3 has 16 amino acids. Germline V gene data show CDR1 as SGDLS and CDR2 as YYNGEE.